The rows below give T cell receptor beta chains drawn from one sample of a study of blood T cell repertoires in COVID-19. The assay was immunoSEQ multiplex PCR, and TCRdb's table has in-frame clones only and misses some. Of over 150,000 clones in the sample, approximately 86% were seen once. The sample taken for sequencing was peripheral blood. These receptors were obtained from a man aged 35 to 55 with active or convalescent COVID-19. The conserved cysteine and the conserved F or W are not part of the CDR3 here. The D gene is left open where the match is weak.

TRBV3-1/TRBV3-2	TRBD2	TRBJ2-5	ASTPGLELGTQY
TRBV19	TRBD2	TRBJ2-1	ASSPTAGSSYNEQF
TRBV27	TRBD2	TRBJ2-3	ASSLWVRGGSDTQY
TRBV6-5	.	TRBJ2-3	ASSRTDTQY
TRBV30	.	TRBJ1-5	AWSVGAGANQPQH
TRBV27	.	TRBJ2-1	ASSQHPHEQF
TRBV3-1/TRBV3-2	TRBD2	TRBJ2-3	ASSHIDAGVPFSTDTQY
TRBV28	.	TRBJ1-5	ASSQDRGNQPQH
TRBV7-2	TRBD2	TRBJ2-7	ATSKRGGGNEQY
TRBV3-1/TRBV3-2	TRBD1	TRBJ1-2	ASSDRGGYGYT
TRBV6-6	TRBD2	TRBJ2-3	ASSRGLAGGTDTQY
TRBV2	.	TRBJ1-5	ASSDSYQPQH
TRBV6-2/TRBV6-3	TRBD1	TRBJ1-2	ASSYSGDRIYGYT
TRBV6-5	.	TRBJ2-7	ASTPDGLYEQY
TRBV4-3	TRBD1	TRBJ2-7	ASSHQNRDRGYEQY
TRBV25-1	.	TRBJ1-2	ASTPSSGRGYT
TRBV3-1/TRBV3-2	.	TRBJ2-3	ASSRGASTDTQY
TRBV2	.	TRBJ1-4	ASSEAWHEKLF
TRBV28	.	TRBJ2-7	ASSPEGWGEQY
TRBV6-5	.	TRBJ1-4	ASRTGDEKLF
TRBV6-1	.	TRBJ1-4	ASSEAFFGATTNEKLF
TRBV2	TRBD1	TRBJ1-5	ASRGQGIQPQH
TRBV11-1	.	TRBJ2-1	ASSPLEVASYNEQF
TRBV7-8	TRBD2	TRBJ2-7	ASSPSSGRSYEQY
TRBV7-9	TRBD1	TRBJ2-2	ASRPPGQANTGELF
TRBV2	.	TRBJ1-6	ASSEHPLEGSPLH
TRBV5-4	TRBD2	TRBJ2-7	ASSDGGGVHEQY
TRBV5-6	.	TRBJ1-1	ASSRQVEAF
TRBV12-3/TRBV12-4	.	TRBJ1-1	ASSFFRTEAF
TRBV20-1	.	TRBJ2-5	SASASGETQY
TRBV13	.	TRBJ1-1	ASSLGLNTEAF
TRBV18	.	TRBJ1-1	ASSRGTPDMKNTEAF
TRBV30	.	TRBJ2-6	AWSLGLSGANVLT
TRBV9	TRBD2	TRBJ2-7	ASSGTSGGGQY
TRBV28	.	TRBJ2-1	ASSHDYLSEQF
TRBV3-1/TRBV3-2	.	TRBJ1-2	ASSPSGRTGGGYT
TRBV7-2	.	TRBJ2-3	ASSYRDSTDTQY
TRBV4-1	.	TRBJ2-2	ASSRRGGGAGLTGELF
TRBV5-1	TRBD2	TRBJ2-2	ASSLDPSGGANGELF
TRBV5-5	.	TRBJ1-2	ASSLGGTKDGYT
TRBV3-1/TRBV3-2	TRBD2	TRBJ2-2	ASSQEAGGPGELF
TRBV7-9	.	TRBJ1-2	ASSFDKWYGYT
TRBV18	.	TRBJ1-2	ASSPLSGADYGYT
TRBV7-9	.	TRBJ1-2	ASSSDKLTYGYT
TRBV11-2	.	TRBJ2-2	ASSLEYGVTGELF
TRBV2	.	TRBJ1-6	ASRPEILLSDYH
TRBV30	.	TRBJ2-1	AWSAGFSLGNEQF
TRBV12-5	TRBD1	TRBJ1-5	ASGGTVPNQPQH
TRBV5-6	.	TRBJ2-1	ASSSDRPRFNEQF
TRBV9	.	TRBJ1-1	ASSPSQGRTEAF
TRBV19	.	TRBJ1-5	ASRTTDWGLNQPQH
TRBV10-3	.	TRBJ1-2	AISVLGAANYGYT
TRBV15	.	TRBJ1-3	ATSRDLGNTIY
TRBV5-5	.	TRBJ2-3	ASSLGTSTDTQY